The 13 T cell receptor beta chains presented below share a single source sample, sequenced in a study of response to subunit inactivated influenza vaccine. From the RT-PCR reads, TCRdb called clonotypes with MiXCR, one entry per CDR3 protein. Among approximately 480,000 distinct CDR3 sequences, roughly 9.8% were seen once, and the ten largest hold approximately 12%. The source material was PBMCs from blood, sampled 45 days after vaccination. The receptors here all came from a man aged 50 to 60 who received an inactivated influenza vaccine.

A few counts support this clonotype. This sequence joins TRBV7-2 and TRBJ1-2; unclear D gene. Germline lookup yields CDR1 SGHTA and CDR2 FQGNSA. The V gene lost 0 bases and the J gene lost 0 bases, with 17 bases spanning the gap. This CDR3 is built from 18 residues. CDR3 sequence (DNA): TGTGCCAGCAGCTTAGCGCCAGTCGACTACCAATCTAACTATGGCTACACCTTC. It specifies CASSLAPVDYQSNYGYTF.

This clonotype turned up a few times. The chain is built from TRBV20-1 and TRBJ2-1; 12 bases are shared with TRBD2. In germline, CDR1 is DFQATT, CDR2 SNEGSKA (reference sequence). The junction had 5 bases not matched to a gene; V was cut back by 1 base and J by 7 bases. This CDR3 spans 15 amino acids. The CDR3 reads CSARGGLAGRNEQFF. For the CDR3, the DNA is TGCAGTGCTAGAGGAGGACTAGCGGGGCGGAATGAGCAGTTCTTC.

This clonotype was detected ten times or more. V and J are TRBV5-1 and TRBJ1-1, with D possibly being TRBD1 (6 bases). Trimming stripped 4 bases from V and 4 bases from J, with 11 bases between. Germline V lookup: CDR1 SGHRS, CDR2 YFSETQ. The CDR3 consists of 13 residues. Written as DNA, the CDR3 is TGCGCCAGCAGCCCAGCGGGGGCCACTGAAGCTTTCTTT. Translated, it gives CASSPAGATEAFF. Full variable domain (outside the CDR3, taken from reference TRBV5-1 and TRBJ1-1): KAGVTQTPRYLIKTRGQQVTLSCSPISGHRSVSWYQQTPGQGLQFLFEYFSETQRNKGNFPGRFSGRQFSNSRSEMNVSTLELGDSALYLCASSPAGATEAFFGQGTRLTVV.

As for this clonotype: A read error may be the cause here, since a much bigger clone is one base away. This chain connects TRBV7-6 to TRBJ2-5; D unresolved. The CDR3 spans 11 residues. Germline CDR1 reads SGHVS; CDR2 reads FNYEAQ. The CDR3 loop is CASSPLETLYF. For the CDR3, the DNA is TGTGCCAGCAGTCCCTTGGAGACCCTGTACTTC.

This clonotype turned up a few times. The V and J genes are TRBV10-3 and TRBJ2-5, with 8 bases fitting TRBD1. This CDR3 has 12 amino acids. CDR1 ENHRY and CDR2 SYGVKD come from the germline V gene. The V segment lost 10 bases and the J segment 6 bases; nucleotides outside the gene matches: 7. Here the CDR3 reads CATGQGPQTQYF. DNA of the CDR3: TGTGCCACAGGACAGGGTCCCCAGACCCAGTACTTC.

This clonotype showed up just a few times. The V call is TRBV12-3 or TRBV12-4, the J call TRBJ1-5; 7 bases fit TRBD1. The CDR3 is 17 residues long. V dropped 2 bases and J dropped 3; count of bases not matched to a gene: 10. The CDR3 is CASSLRLGTVDNQPQHF. CDR3 DNA: TGTGCCAGCAGTTTACGCCTTGGGACAGTAGACAATCAGCCCCAGCATTTT.

This clonotype was found a few times. The rearrangement joins TRBV12-3 or TRBV12-4 to TRBJ2-3, with TRBD1 identical over 8 bases. V lost 3 bases to trimming and J lost 5 bases; unmatched junction nucleotides: 4. The CDR3 runs 14 residues. The CDR3 region has the DNA TGTGCCAGCAGTTTCAGACAGGGGATAGATACGCAGTATTTT. This gives the protein CASSFRQGIDTQYF.

At least ten counts were recorded for this clonotype. The chain has TRBV6-5 and TRBJ1-1; D not resolved. The CDR3 contains 15 residues. Germline loops: CDR1 MNHEY, CDR2 SVGAGI. The V and J ends lost 2 bases and 4 bases respectively, with 14 bases between them. As DNA, the CDR3 is TGTGCCAGCAGTTACGGTAGTCTTTTTAGCACTGAAGCTTTCTTT. Encoded protein: CASSYGSLFSTEAFF.

The sample holds many counts of this clonotype. The chain couples TRBV5-5 to TRBJ2-2; D is unresolved. V was cut by 0 bases and J by 2 bases, with 11 bases left in between. The V gene's germline CDR1 is SGHKS and CDR2 YYEKEE (reference sequence). CDR3 size: 16 residues. Here the CDR3 reads CASSLEPDANTGELFF. The CDR3 nucleotides are TGTGCCAGCAGCTTGGAGCCGGACGCCAACACCGGGGAGCTGTTTTTT.

This clonotype was seen a handful of times. The CDR3 spells CASRNSGGSYEQYF. DNA of the CDR3: TGTGCCAGCAGGAATAGCGGGGGCAGCTACGAGCAGTACTTC. The chain is built from TRBV6-2 or TRBV6-3 and TRBJ2-7; 9 positions match TRBD2. CDR3 size: 14 residues. Germline V gene data show CDR1 as MNHEY and CDR2 as SVGEGT. V shed 6 bases, J shed 3 bases, and the junction held 6 bases outside the gene matches.

Many counts were recorded for this clonotype. The rearrangement joins TRBV3-1 to TRBJ2-7; possible D gene TRBD2, 5 bases. With 4 bases removed from V and 3 bases from J, the gap between germline ends came to 13 bases. CDR3 length equals 14 residues. Germline assignment: CDR1 LGHDT and CDR2 YNNKEL (reference sequence). The CDR3 coding sequence is TGTGCCAGCAGCCTAGCGATGGGAGACTACGAGCAGTACTTC. Translating it yields CASSLAMGDYEQYF.

The rearrangement joins TRBV3-1 to TRBJ2-5; 12 bases are a match to TRBD1. The ends lost 1 base at V and 4 bases at J; junction bases unmatched: 4. The germline V gene has CDR1 LGHDT and CDR2 YNNKEL (reference sequence). This CDR3 contains 16 residues. CDR3 nucleotides: TGTGCCAGCAGCCAAGGGGACAGGGGGCGAGGAGAGACCCAGTACTTC. Encoded protein: CASSQGDRGRGETQYF.

The chain links TRBV20-1 to TRBJ1-6; 9 bases map to TRBD1. This CDR3 is built from 16 residues. V trimming: 6 bases; J trimming: 4 bases; junction bases outside the gene matches: 10. Germline-derived CDR1 and CDR2 are DFQATT and SNEGSKA (reference sequence). The CDR3 region is CSARTGTGIYNSPLHF. Here the CDR3 DNA reads TGCAGTGCAAGGACCGGGACAGGGATTTATAATTCACCCCTCCACTTT.